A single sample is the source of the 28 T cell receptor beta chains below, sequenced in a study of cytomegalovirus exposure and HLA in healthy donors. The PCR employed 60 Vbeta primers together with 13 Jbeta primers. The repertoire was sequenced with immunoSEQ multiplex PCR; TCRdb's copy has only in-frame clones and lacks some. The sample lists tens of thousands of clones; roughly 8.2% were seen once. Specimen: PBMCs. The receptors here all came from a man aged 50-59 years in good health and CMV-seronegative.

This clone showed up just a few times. The CDR3 sequence: CASRSTSGGPQETQYF. The DNA for the CDR3 is TGTGCCAGCAGGTCCACTAGCGGGGGGCCACAAGAGACCCAGTACTTC. The chain carries TRBV5-4 and TRBJ2-5; 12 bases align to TRBD2. Trimming took 5 bases from V and 2 from J; bases not matched to a gene: 7. Germline CDR1 and CDR2: SGHNT and YYREEE (reference sequence). The CDR3 totals 16 residues.

The CDR3 sequence is CAISDRRGYTGELFF. The CDR3, as DNA: TGTGCCATCAGTGATAGAAGGGGGTACACCGGGGAGCTGTTTTTT. V and J are TRBV10-3 and TRBJ2-2; possibly TRBD1 for D (6 bases). The CDR3 is 15 residues long. CDR1 ENHRY and CDR2 SYGVKD come from the germline V gene. V was clipped by 3 bases and J by 3 bases, with 11 bases between them.

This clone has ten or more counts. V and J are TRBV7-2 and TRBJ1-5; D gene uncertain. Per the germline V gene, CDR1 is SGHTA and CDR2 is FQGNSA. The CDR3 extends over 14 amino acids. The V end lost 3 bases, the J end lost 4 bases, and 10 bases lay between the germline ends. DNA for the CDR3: TGTGCCAGCAGCTTGTCTAGTGGAAATCAGCCCCAGCATTTT. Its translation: CASSLSSGNQPQHF.

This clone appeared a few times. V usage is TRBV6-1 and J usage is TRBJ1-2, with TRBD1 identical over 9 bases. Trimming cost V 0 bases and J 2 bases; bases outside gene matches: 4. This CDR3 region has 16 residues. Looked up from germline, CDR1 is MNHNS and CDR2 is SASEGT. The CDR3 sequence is CASSEATGGGNYGYTF. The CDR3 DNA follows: TGTGCCAGCAGTGAAGCGACAGGGGGTGGAAACTATGGCTACACCTTC.

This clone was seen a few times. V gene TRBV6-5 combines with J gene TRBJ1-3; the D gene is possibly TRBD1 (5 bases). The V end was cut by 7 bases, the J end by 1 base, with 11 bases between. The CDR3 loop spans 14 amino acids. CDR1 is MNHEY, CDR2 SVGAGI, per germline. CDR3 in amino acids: CASKSGASGNTIYF. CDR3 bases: TGTGCCAGCAAAAGCGGGGCGTCTGGAAACACCATATATTTT.

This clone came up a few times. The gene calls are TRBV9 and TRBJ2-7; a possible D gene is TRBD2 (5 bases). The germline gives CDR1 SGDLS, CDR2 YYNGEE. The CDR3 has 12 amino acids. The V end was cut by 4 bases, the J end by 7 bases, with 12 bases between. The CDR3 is CASSPGGREQYF. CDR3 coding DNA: TGTGCCAGCAGCCCCGGAGGAAGGGAGCAGTACTTC.

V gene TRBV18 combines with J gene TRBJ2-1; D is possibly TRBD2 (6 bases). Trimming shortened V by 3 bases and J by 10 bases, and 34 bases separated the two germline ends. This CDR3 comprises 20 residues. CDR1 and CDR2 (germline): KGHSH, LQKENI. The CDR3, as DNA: TGTGCCAGCTCACCCGGGACTTGGGTTAGCGCTCTATCCAACCTCGCCGAGCAGTTCTTC. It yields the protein CASSPGTWVSALSNLAEQFF.

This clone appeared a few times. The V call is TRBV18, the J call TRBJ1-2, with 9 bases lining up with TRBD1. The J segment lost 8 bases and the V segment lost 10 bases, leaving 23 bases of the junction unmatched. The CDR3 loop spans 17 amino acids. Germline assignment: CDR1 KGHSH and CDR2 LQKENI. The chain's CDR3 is CATTAGRDRASLAGYTF. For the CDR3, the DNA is TGTGCCACAACAGCCGGCCGGGACAGGGCTTCGTTGGCAGGCTACACCTTC.

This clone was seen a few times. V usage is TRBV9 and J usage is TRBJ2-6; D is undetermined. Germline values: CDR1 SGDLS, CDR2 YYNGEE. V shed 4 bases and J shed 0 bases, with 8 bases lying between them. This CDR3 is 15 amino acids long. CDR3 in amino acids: CASSTQTSGANVLTF. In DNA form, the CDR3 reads TGTGCCAGCAGCACTCAAACCTCTGGGGCCAACGTCCTGACTTTC.

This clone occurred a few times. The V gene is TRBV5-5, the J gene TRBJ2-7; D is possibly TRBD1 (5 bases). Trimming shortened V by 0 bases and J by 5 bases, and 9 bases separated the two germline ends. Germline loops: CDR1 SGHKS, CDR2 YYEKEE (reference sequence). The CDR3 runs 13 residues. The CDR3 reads CASSLGREDEQYF. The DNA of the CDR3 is TGTGCCAGCAGCTTGGGCAGGGAAGACGAGCAGTACTTC.

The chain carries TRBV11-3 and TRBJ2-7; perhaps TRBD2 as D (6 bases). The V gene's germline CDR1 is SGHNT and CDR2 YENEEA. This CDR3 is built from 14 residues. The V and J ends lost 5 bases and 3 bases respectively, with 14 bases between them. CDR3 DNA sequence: TGTGCCAGCAGCAGGAGTGGGCGGGACTACGAGCAGTACTTC. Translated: CASSRSGRDYEQYF.

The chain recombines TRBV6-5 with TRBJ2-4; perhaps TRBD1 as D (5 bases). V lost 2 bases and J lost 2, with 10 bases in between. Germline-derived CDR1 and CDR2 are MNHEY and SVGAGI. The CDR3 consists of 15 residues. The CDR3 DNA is TGTGCCAGCAGTTACGACGACAGAACCAAAAACATTCAGTACTTC. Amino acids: CASSYDDRTKNIQYF.

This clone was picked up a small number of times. CDR3 sequence reads: CASRPGLAGITGELFF. In nucleotides, the CDR3 is TGTGCCAGCAGGCCGGGACTAGCGGGGATCACCGGGGAGCTGTTTTTT. The chain joins TRBV2 to TRBJ2-2; 13 bases match TRBD2. V was pared by 6 bases and J by 4 bases, with 5 bases of the junction left unmatched. Germline V gene sequence: CDR1 SNHLY, CDR2 FYNNEI. There are 16 residues in the CDR3.

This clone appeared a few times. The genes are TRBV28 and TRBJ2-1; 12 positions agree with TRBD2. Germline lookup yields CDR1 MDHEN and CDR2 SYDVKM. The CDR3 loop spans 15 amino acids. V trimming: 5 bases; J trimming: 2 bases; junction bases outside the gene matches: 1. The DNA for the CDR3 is TGTGCCAGCAGTCCTAGCGGGAGGGCCTACAATGAGCAGTTCTTC. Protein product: CASSPSGRAYNEQFF.

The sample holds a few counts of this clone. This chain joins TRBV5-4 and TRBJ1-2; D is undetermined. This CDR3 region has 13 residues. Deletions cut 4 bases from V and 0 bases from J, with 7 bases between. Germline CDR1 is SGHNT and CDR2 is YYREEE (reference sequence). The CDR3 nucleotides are TGTGCCAGCAGCGAGACTGCTAACTATGGCTACACCTTC. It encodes CASSETANYGYTF.

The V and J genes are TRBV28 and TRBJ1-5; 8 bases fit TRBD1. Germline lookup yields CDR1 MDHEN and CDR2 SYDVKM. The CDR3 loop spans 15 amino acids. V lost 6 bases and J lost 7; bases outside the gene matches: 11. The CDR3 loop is CASRGGQAYWQPQHF. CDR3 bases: TGTGCCAGCAGGGGGGGACAGGCGTATTGGCAGCCCCAGCATTTT.

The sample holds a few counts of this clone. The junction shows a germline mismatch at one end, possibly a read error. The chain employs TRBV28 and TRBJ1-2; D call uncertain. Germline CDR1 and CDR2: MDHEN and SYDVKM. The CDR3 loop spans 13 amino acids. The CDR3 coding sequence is TGTGCCAGCAGTTTCAGAGGAGTAGCTTCAGTGCACTTC. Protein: CASSFRGVASVHF.

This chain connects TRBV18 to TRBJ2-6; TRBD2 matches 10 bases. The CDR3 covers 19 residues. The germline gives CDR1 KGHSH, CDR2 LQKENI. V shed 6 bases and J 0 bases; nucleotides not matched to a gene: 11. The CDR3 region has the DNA TGTGCCAGCTCCCGATCGCTAGCGGGGGTGAGCTCTGGGGCCAACGTCCTGACTTTC. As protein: CASSRSLAGVSSGANVLTF.

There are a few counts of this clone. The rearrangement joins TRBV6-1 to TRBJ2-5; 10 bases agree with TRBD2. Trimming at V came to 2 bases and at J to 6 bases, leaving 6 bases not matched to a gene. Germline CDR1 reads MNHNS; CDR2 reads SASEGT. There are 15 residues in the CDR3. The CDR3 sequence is CASSESSGGSQTQYF. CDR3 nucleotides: TGTGCCAGCAGTGAATCTAGCGGGGGTTCTCAGACCCAGTACTTC.

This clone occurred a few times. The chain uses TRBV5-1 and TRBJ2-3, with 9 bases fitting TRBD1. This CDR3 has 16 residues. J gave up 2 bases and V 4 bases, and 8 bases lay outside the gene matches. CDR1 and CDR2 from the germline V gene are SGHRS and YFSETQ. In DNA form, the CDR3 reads TGCGCCAGCAGCGAGGCCGGGACAGGGACCACAGATACGCAGTATTTT. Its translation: CASSEAGTGTTDTQYF.

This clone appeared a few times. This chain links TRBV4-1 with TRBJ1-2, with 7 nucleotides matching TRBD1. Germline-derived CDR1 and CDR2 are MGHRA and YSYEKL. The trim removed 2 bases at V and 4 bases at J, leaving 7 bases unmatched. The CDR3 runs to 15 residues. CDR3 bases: TGCGCCAGCAGCCAACAGAGGGGGCTGGGCTATGGCTACACCTTC. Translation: CASSQQRGLGYGYTF.

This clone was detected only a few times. The DNA of the CDR3 is TGCGCCAGCAGCCCCACTAGATTCCCCTACGAGCAGTACTTC. Translated, it gives CASSPTRFPYEQYF. The chain carries TRBV5-1 and TRBJ2-7; the D gene is possibly TRBD2 (5 bases). Looked up from germline, CDR1 is SGHRS and CDR2 is YFSETQ. The V end lost 4 bases, the J end lost 2 bases, and 13 bases lay between the germline ends. This CDR3 has 14 amino acids.

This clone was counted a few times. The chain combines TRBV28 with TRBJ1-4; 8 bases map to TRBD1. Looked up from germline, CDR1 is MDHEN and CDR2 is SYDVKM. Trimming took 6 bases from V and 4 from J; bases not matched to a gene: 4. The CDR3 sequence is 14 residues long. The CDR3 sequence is CASSLGQGNEKLFF. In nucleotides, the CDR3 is TGTGCCAGCAGCCTTGGACAGGGTAATGAAAAACTGTTTTTT.

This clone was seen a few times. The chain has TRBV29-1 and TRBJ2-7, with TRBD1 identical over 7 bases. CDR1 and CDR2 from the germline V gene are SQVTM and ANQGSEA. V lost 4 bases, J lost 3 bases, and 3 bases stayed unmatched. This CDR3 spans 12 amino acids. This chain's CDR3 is CSVVGQIYEQYF. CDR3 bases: TGCAGCGTTGTGGGACAGATCTACGAGCAGTACTTC.

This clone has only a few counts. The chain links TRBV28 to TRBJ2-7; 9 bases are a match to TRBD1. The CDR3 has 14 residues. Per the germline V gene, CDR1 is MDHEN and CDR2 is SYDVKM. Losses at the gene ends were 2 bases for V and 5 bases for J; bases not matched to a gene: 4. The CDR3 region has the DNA TGTGCCAGCAGTTTACAGGACAGGGGAGACGAGCAGTACTTC. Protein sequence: CASSLQDRGDEQYF.

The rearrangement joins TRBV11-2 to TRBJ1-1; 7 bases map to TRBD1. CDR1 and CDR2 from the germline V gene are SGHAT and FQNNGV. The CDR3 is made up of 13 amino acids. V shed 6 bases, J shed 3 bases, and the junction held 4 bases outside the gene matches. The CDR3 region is CASSQDRDTEAFF. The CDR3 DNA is TGTGCCAGCAGTCAAGACAGGGACACTGAAGCTTTCTTT.

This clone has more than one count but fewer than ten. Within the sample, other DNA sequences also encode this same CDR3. The DNA for the CDR3 is TGCGCCAGCAGCCCGGGACCTGCGGGGGGCTACACCTTC. It encodes CASSPGPAGGYTF. The chain uses TRBV5-1 and TRBJ1-2, with a weak D call TRBD1 (5 bases). The germline V and J ends were trimmed by 4 bases and 8 bases, with 15 bases remaining between them. The germline V gene has CDR1 SGHRS and CDR2 YFSETQ. This CDR3 region has 13 residues.

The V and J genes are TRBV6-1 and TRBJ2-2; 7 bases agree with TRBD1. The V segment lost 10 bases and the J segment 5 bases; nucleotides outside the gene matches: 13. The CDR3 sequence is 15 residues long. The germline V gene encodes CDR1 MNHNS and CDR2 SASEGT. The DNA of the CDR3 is TGTGCCACCTATCGGGACAGTCTCCTTACCGGGGAGCTGTTTTTT. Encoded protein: CATYRDSLLTGELFF.